The clone carrying this T cell receptor (beta chain) was seen a few times. Assay used: immunoSEQ multiplex PCR; TCRdb lists only in-frame clones, some missing. The sample carries about 360,000 clones, 85% to 90% recorded once. The sample originates from a study of blood T cell repertoires in COVID-19. Turning to the study itself: Sources were T cells, B-cell-depleted T cells, or PBMCs; the material itself was cDNA or gDNA.

The sequence came from a human donor in a cohort sampled during active COVID-19. Sequenced input: peripheral blood.

The CDR3 DNA reads as TGTGCCTGGAATGACGGGCGGGATCAGCCCCAGCATTTT. It encodes CAWNDGRDQPQHF. This rearrangement joins TRBV30 to TRBJ1-5; D unresolved. Trimming removed 4 bases at V and 5 bases at J, with 12 bases between. The CDR3 is made up of 13 amino acids. Per the germline V gene, CDR1 is GTSNPN and CDR2 is SVGIG (reference sequence).